These T cell receptor beta chains were read from a single sample in a study of blood T cells in healthy people across ages. TCRdb analysed the 5' RACE reads with MiXCR anew, one entry per CDR3 protein. The sample gives 850,000 to 1,000,000 distinct CDR3 sequences, roughly 52% of which show up once; roughly 12% is in the top ten. The sequencing sample was made of blood. These receptors were taken from a man aged 30 to 39 in good health. CDR3s include the opening cysteine and the closing phenylalanine or tryptophan. Each record gives: V gene, clone size, D gene, J gene, CDR3 DNA, CDR3 protein. D genes are given only for firm matches. Size is omitted from some rows. Given values are once, few, many or a class for expanded clones.

V gene: TRBV4-2; clone size: NA; D gene: NA; J gene: TRBJ2-5; CDR3 DNA: TGTGCCAGCAGCCAAGAAGTGGGGTCAGGGGGGCTCCAAGAGACCCAGTACTTC; CDR3 protein: CASSQEVGSGGLQETQYF
V gene: TRBV6-1; clone size: few; D gene: TRBD2; J gene: TRBJ2-3; CDR3 DNA: TGTGCCAGCAGTGGCCCTATGGCGGGGGGCACAGATACGCAGTATTTT; CDR3 protein: CASSGPMAGGTDTQYF
V gene: TRBV20-1; clone size: NA; D gene: NA; J gene: TRBJ1-4; CDR3 DNA: TGCAGTGCTAGGGGGTTTGCAACTAATGAAAAACTGTTTTTT; CDR3 protein: CSARGFATNEKLFF
V gene: TRBV28; clone size: NA; D gene: NA; J gene: TRBJ2-2; CDR3 DNA: TGTGCCGGCAGTTTAAACACCGGGGAGCTGTTTTTT; CDR3 protein: CAGSLNTGELFF
V gene: TRBV20-1; clone size: NA; D gene: NA; J gene: TRBJ2-3; CDR3 DNA: TGCAGTGCTAGTAGGGAGACCGGGACGGGCACAGATACGCAGTATTTT; CDR3 protein: CSASRETGTGTDTQYF
V gene: TRBV30; clone size: NA; D gene: NA; J gene: TRBJ1-4; CDR3 DNA: TGTGCCTGGAGTAACTCCCTGGAAAAACTGTTTTTT; CDR3 protein: CAWSNSLEKLFF
V gene: TRBV11-2; clone size: NA; D gene: NA; J gene: TRBJ1-5; CDR3 DNA: TGTGCCAGCAGCTTCCTATCCGGGACAAGGTTCGATAGCAATCAGCCCCAGCATTTT; CDR3 protein: CASSFLSGTRFDSNQPQHF
V gene: TRBV20-1; clone size: NA; D gene: NA; J gene: TRBJ2-5; CDR3 DNA: TGCAGTGCGCCACAATTCGAGACCCAGTACTTC; CDR3 protein: CSAPQFETQYF
V gene: TRBV10-3; clone size: few; D gene: NA; J gene: TRBJ2-2; CDR3 DNA: TGTGCCATCAGTGAAGAAAGGCGCACCGGGGAGCTGTTTTTT; CDR3 protein: CAISEERRTGELFF
V gene: TRBV7-3; clone size: NA; D gene: NA; J gene: TRBJ2-5; CDR3 DNA: TGTGCCAGCAGCTCAGCAGGGGTCCTAAATGAGCAGTACTTC; CDR3 protein: CASSSAGVLNEQYF
V gene: TRBV5-1; clone size: NA; D gene: NA; J gene: TRBJ2-3; CDR3 DNA: TGCGCCAGCAGCTCCGGGGGGCTTGGGAGCACAGATACGCAGTATTTT; CDR3 protein: CASSSGGLGSTDTQYF
V gene: TRBV3-1; clone size: few; D gene: NA; J gene: TRBJ1-1; CDR3 DNA: TGTGCCAGCAGCCAAGTCCCGGGGGTCACTGAAGCTTTCTTT; CDR3 protein: CASSQVPGVTEAFF
V gene: TRBV20-1; clone size: NA; D gene: NA; J gene: TRBJ2-1; CDR3 DNA: TGCAGTGCTAGGGACCGTGGGCAGTTCTTC; CDR3 protein: CSARDRGQFF
V gene: TRBV29-1; clone size: NA; D gene: TRBD1; J gene: TRBJ2-1; CDR3 DNA: TGCAGCGTTGAATTAACCGGACAGGGAATTTTTAGGTTCTTC; CDR3 protein: CSVELTGQGIFRFF
V gene: TRBV12-3/TRBV12-4; clone size: NA; D gene: NA; J gene: TRBJ2-1; CDR3 DNA: TGTGCCAGCAGTTGGCGAGCCCCTGATGAGCAGTTCTTC; CDR3 protein: CASSWRAPDEQFF
V gene: TRBV29-1; clone size: many; D gene: TRBD2; J gene: TRBJ2-1; CDR3 DNA: TGCAGCGTTGAATGGCGGGGGGCTTCCTACAATGAGCAGTTCTTC; CDR3 protein: CSVEWRGASYNEQFF
V gene: TRBV5-1; clone size: NA; D gene: TRBD1; J gene: TRBJ2-7; CDR3 DNA: TGCGCCGGCAGCTTGGCTTGGACAGGTTCGGCGGGCGAGCAGTACTTC; CDR3 protein: CAGSLAWTGSAGEQYF
V gene: TRBV4-1; clone size: once; D gene: NA; J gene: TRBJ1-2; CDR3 DNA: TGCGCCAGCAGCCAACTCTCAGGTGTAAAATATGGCTACACCTTC; CDR3 protein: CASSQLSGVKYGYTF
V gene: TRBV29-1; clone size: NA; D gene: NA; J gene: TRBJ1-1; CDR3 DNA: TGCAGCGCCGCCTCTCGAACAGGGCCCATGAACACTGAAGCTTTCTTT; CDR3 protein: CSAASRTGPMNTEAFF
V gene: TRBV20-1; clone size: NA; D gene: NA; J gene: TRBJ1-2; CDR3 DNA: TGCAGTGCTAGAGATGTTGTGGGGGAGAACTATGGCTACACCTTC; CDR3 protein: CSARDVVGENYGYTF
V gene: TRBV9; clone size: NA; D gene: NA; J gene: TRBJ1-1; CDR3 DNA: TGTGCCAGCAGCGGCCGAAGGGGTGAAGCTTTCTTT; CDR3 protein: CASSGRRGEAFF
V gene: TRBV7-9; clone size: few; D gene: NA; J gene: TRBJ1-4; CDR3 DNA: TGTGCCAGCAGCCCCGGACAGAGCCTTAATGAAAAACTGTTTTTT; CDR3 protein: CASSPGQSLNEKLFF
V gene: TRBV29-1; clone size: NA; D gene: NA; J gene: TRBJ2-1; CDR3 DNA: TGCAGCGCGTCGCGGGGAGCTCAGGTGGGCGATGAGCAGTTCTTC; CDR3 protein: CSASRGAQVGDEQFF
V gene: TRBV11-2; clone size: NA; D gene: TRBD2; J gene: TRBJ2-5; CDR3 DNA: TGTGCCAGCAGCTCTAGCGGGGGGAGAGAGACCCAGTACTTC; CDR3 protein: CASSSSGGRETQYF
V gene: TRBV7-2; clone size: NA; D gene: NA; J gene: TRBJ2-7; CDR3 DNA: TGTGCCAGCATCCCGGGACACAACTACGAGCAGTACTTC; CDR3 protein: CASIPGHNYEQYF
V gene: TRBV29-1; clone size: many; D gene: NA; J gene: TRBJ2-1; CDR3 DNA: TGCAGCGTTGCCACAGGCATGGGAGATGAGCAGTTCTTC; CDR3 protein: CSVATGMGDEQFF
V gene: TRBV4-2; clone size: NA; D gene: NA; J gene: TRBJ1-5; CDR3 DNA: TGTGCCAGCAGCCAAGATGAAGAAGGCTTTCAGCCCCAGCATTTT; CDR3 protein: CASSQDEEGFQPQHF
V gene: TRBV7-2; clone size: few; D gene: NA; J gene: TRBJ2-5; CDR3 DNA: TGTGCCAGCAGCCCACGGACTAACCGGGAGACCCAGTACTTC; CDR3 protein: CASSPRTNRETQYF
V gene: TRBV15; clone size: NA; D gene: NA; J gene: TRBJ2-7; CDR3 DNA: TGTGCCACCAGCCGTAAAGCCAGGGAGTCCGACGAGCAGTACTTC; CDR3 protein: CATSRKARESDEQYF
V gene: TRBV5-8; clone size: few; D gene: TRBD1; J gene: TRBJ1-2; CDR3 DNA: TGTGCCAGCAGCTCCCGGGACAGGGGCTTGTCTGGCTACACCTTC; CDR3 protein: CASSSRDRGLSGYTF
V gene: TRBV30; clone size: few; D gene: NA; J gene: TRBJ1-5; CDR3 DNA: TGTGCCTGGAACCGGCCGCCCTTCAATCAGCCCCAGCATTTT; CDR3 protein: CAWNRPPFNQPQHF
V gene: TRBV7-9; clone size: few; D gene: TRBD1; J gene: TRBJ2-7; CDR3 DNA: TGCGCCAGCAGCCTCCGAGGACAGGGGTCCTACGAGCAGTACTTC; CDR3 protein: CASSLRGQGSYEQYF
V gene: TRBV7-8; clone size: many; D gene: NA; J gene: TRBJ1-2; CDR3 DNA: TGTGCCAGCAGCTTCGGCGGAGATGGCTACACCTTC; CDR3 protein: CASSFGGDGYTF
V gene: TRBV28; clone size: NA; D gene: NA; J gene: TRBJ1-5; CDR3 DNA: TGTGCCACCCTGAGCAGGGGTACTCAGCCCCAGCATTTT; CDR3 protein: CATLSRGTQPQHF
V gene: TRBV3-1; clone size: once; D gene: NA; J gene: TRBJ1-2; CDR3 DNA: TGTGCCAGCAGCCAAGGGAATAAGGGGGGTCCTGGCTACACCTTC; CDR3 protein: CASSQGNKGGPGYTF
V gene: TRBV6-1; clone size: NA; D gene: NA; J gene: TRBJ1-2; CDR3 DNA: TGTGCCAGCAGTGAAGCGCGGCAGGGGAAGCGTGACTATGGCTACACCTTC; CDR3 protein: CASSEARQGKRDYGYTF
V gene: TRBV6-2/TRBV6-3; clone size: once; D gene: NA; J gene: TRBJ1-2; CDR3 DNA: TGTGCCGGCAGTTACTCCGGCCGGGCAGACGGCTACACCTTC; CDR3 protein: CAGSYSGRADGYTF